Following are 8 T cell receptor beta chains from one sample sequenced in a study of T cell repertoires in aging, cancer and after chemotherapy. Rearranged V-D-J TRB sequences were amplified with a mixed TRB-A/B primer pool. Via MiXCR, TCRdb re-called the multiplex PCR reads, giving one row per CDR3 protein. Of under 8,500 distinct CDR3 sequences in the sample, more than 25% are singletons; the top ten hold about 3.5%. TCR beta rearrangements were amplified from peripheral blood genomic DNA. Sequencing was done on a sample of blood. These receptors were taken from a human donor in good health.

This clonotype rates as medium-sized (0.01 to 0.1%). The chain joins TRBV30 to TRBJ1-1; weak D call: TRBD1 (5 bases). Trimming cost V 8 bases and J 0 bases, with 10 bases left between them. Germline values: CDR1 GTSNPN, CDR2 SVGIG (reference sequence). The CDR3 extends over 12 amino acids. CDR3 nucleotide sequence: TGTGCCAAGGGGAGGGTGAACACTGAAGCTTTCTTT. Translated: CAKGRVNTEAFF.

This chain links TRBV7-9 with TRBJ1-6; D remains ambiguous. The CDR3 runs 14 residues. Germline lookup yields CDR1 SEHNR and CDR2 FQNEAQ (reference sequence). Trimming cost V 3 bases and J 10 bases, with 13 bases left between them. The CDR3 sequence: CASSFSFTVSPLHF. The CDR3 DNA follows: TGTGCCAGCAGCTTTTCCTTTACAGTCTCACCCCTCCACTTT. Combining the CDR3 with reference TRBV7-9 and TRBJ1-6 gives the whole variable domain DTGVSQNPRHKITKRGQNVTFRCDPISEHNRLYWYRQTLGQGPEFLTYFQNEAQLEKSRLLSDRFSAERPKGSFSTLEIQRTEQGDSAMYLCASSFSFTVSPLHFGNGTRLTVT.

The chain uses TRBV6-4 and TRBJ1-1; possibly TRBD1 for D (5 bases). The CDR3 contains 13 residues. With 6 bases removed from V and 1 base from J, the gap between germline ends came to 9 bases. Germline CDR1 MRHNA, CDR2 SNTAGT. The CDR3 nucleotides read TGTGCCAGCAGGGACACCCCGAACACTGAAGCTTTCTTT. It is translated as CASRDTPNTEAFF.

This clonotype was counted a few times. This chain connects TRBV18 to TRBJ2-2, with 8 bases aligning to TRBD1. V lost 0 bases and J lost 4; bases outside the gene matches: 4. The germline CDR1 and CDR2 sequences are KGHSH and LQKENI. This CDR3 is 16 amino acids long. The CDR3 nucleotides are TGTGCCAGCTCACCACCGGGGACAGGTTTCACCGGGGAGCTGTTTTTT. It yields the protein CASSPPGTGFTGELFF.

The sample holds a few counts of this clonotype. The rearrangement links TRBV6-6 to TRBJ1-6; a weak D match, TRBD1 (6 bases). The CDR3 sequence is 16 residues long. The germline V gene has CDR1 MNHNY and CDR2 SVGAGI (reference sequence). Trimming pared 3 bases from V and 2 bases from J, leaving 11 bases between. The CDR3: CASSYYTGTYNSPLHF. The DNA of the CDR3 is TGTGCCAGCAGTTATTATACAGGGACCTATAATTCACCCCTCCACTTT.

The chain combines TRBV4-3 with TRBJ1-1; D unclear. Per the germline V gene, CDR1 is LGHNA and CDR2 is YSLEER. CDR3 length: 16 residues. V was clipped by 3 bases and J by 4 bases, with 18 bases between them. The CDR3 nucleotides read TGCGCCAGCAGCCAGGAGTTAGGCGTGGCCTCCACTGAAGCTTTCTTT. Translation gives CASSQELGVASTEAFF.

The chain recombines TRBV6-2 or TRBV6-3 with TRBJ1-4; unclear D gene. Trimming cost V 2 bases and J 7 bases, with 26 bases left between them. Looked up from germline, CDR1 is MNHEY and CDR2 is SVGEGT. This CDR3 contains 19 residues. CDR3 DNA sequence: TGTGCCAGCAGTTACCACCATCGTCTGAGACCCGGACGAAGTGAAAAACTGTTTTTT. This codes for CASSYHHRLRPGRSEKLFF.

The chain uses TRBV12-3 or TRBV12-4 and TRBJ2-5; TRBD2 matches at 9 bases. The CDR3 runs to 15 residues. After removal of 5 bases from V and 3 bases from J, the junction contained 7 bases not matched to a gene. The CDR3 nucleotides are TGTGCCAGCAGTGTTAGCGGGGGTCCTAAAGAGACCCAGTACTTC. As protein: CASSVSGGPKETQYF.